The rows below give T cell receptor beta chains drawn from one sample of a study of T-cell reconstitution after alpha-beta-depleted transplantation in children. Using its own MiXCR run on the PCR reads, TCRdb lists one record per CDR3 protein. The sample includes 450,000 to 700,000 distinct CDR3 sequences, 27% of them seen just once. Specimen: PBMCs, collected before TCRalphabeta/CD19-depleted stem cell transplant. The source is a boy under two years old with Wiskott-Aldrich syndrome, due to receive a stem cell transplant. Each CDR3 is given with its conserved first and last residue. D genes are given only for firm matches.

D gene	V gene	J gene	CDR3 protein
NA	TRBV10-3	TRBJ2-5	CAISEGAIQTQYF
NA	TRBV5-1	TRBJ2-1	CASSLAGGDFYNEQFF
TRBD2	TRBV11-2	TRBJ2-7	CASSLRLAGDGEQYF
NA	TRBV5-1	TRBJ2-7	CASSLDWESHYEQYF
NA	TRBV12-3/TRBV12-4	TRBJ2-7	CASSSRKRDKAYEQYF
TRBD2	TRBV7-8	TRBJ2-5	CASSLAAELAGKETQYF
TRBD2	TRBV5-1	TRBJ2-3	CASSLAGTRGTDTQYF
TRBD2	TRBV20-1	TRBJ2-3	CSATWWREVADTQYF
NA	TRBV30	TRBJ2-2	CAWWLGSGELFF
NA	TRBV5-1	TRBJ2-1	CASSIQTTRENEQFF
NA	TRBV5-1	TRBJ2-3	CASMLSDTQYF
NA	TRBV29-1	TRBJ2-2	CSVSVLNTGELFF
TRBD2	TRBV12-3/TRBV12-4	TRBJ2-3	CASSSGSGAWGDTQYF
NA	TRBV21-1	TRBJ2-6	CASSKGSGGDNVLTF
NA	TRBV4-2	TRBJ2-5	CASSQDLRGGGETQYF
NA	TRBV5-1	TRBJ2-3	CASSLGGSPETQYF
TRBD2	TRBV12-3/TRBV12-4	TRBJ2-1	CASSLAPVGRLAGKEQFF
NA	TRBV9	TRBJ1-1	CASSVAKDTLNTEAFF
TRBD2	TRBV7-2	TRBJ2-1	CAEIAGGWYNEQFF
TRBD2	TRBV9	TRBJ2-1	CASSKGLAGGDEQFF
NA	TRBV5-1	TRBJ1-5	CASSLAGGGSQPQHF
TRBD1	TRBV29-1	TRBJ2-7	CSVKTGVQYF
TRBD2	TRBV5-1	TRBJ2-4	CASSLLAGGSKNIQYF
TRBD2	TRBV2	TRBJ2-1	CASVYSGRALNNEQFF
NA	TRBV5-6	TRBJ1-2	CASSLETVYGYTF
TRBD1	TRBV7-9	TRBJ2-3	CASRTGRGTDTQYF
NA	TRBV5-1	TRBJ2-1	CASSRDNNEQFF
NA	TRBV20-1	TRBJ1-1	CSARDWRQPLNTEAFF
NA	TRBV5-1	TRBJ1-1	CASSLVGLAGGLMNTEAFF
TRBD2	TRBV12-3/TRBV12-4	TRBJ2-3	CASRLAGVQGDTQYF
NA	TRBV5-1	TRBJ2-1	CASSLGDGLWDEQFF
NA	TRBV18	TRBJ1-1	CASSPNNIEGTEAFF
TRBD2	TRBV7-3	TRBJ2-3	CASSPTSGRDTQYF
NA	TRBV7-6	TRBJ1-2	CASSLTRDGYGYTF
NA	TRBV2	TRBJ2-2	CASQQGFSGELFF
TRBD2	TRBV29-1	TRBJ2-1	CSVRTGTSGRVNQDNEQFF
NA	TRBV3-1	TRBJ2-7	CASSPTSGQSYEQYF
NA	TRBV28	TRBJ2-7	CASSLLRGGSTYEQYF
TRBD1	TRBV6-5	TRBJ1-1	CASSSDRVYTEAFF
TRBD2	TRBV29-1	TRBJ2-1	CSVSGRAYNEQFF
NA	TRBV28	TRBJ2-3	CASSFNSGLSGDTQYF
TRBD2	TRBV7-2	TRBJ2-1	CASLSGSGYNEQFF
TRBD1	TRBV7-9	TRBJ1-5	CASSLGTGHPYQPQHF
TRBD2	TRBV7-2	TRBJ2-7	CASSLAWLAGALSSYEQYF
NA	TRBV7-2	TRBJ2-7	CASSLRGPGLYEQYF
TRBD1	TRBV7-9	TRBJ2-5	CASSLGQPGQKETQYF
NA	TRBV9	TRBJ2-7	CASSADAGQIEQYF
NA	TRBV30	TRBJ1-1	CAWSLILNTEAFF
NA	TRBV12-3/TRBV12-4	TRBJ2-1	CASSWGSSANEQFF
TRBD1	TRBV7-2	TRBJ1-4	CASSLVQGEKLFF
NA	TRBV7-2	TRBJ2-1	CASPPQGHPFNEQFF
TRBD1	TRBV10-3	TRBJ2-6	CAISETGTGANVLTF
TRBD2	TRBV20-1	TRBJ2-1	CSARRTSNEQFF